Listed below are T cell receptor beta chains from one sample, sequenced in a study of siplizumab effects on memory and regulatory T cells. These receptors have no identified antigens. TCRdb's table, derived via immunoSEQ multiplex PCR, lists solely in-frame clones and lacks some. The sample gives 7,000 or so clones, just over 35% of which show up once; about 16% is in the top ten. Sequenced sample: CFSE-low (dividing) CD8+ T cells sorted from an allogeneic mixed lymphocyte reaction. Every receptor here comes from a human donor in good health; the cells came from an allogeneic mixed lymphocyte reaction. CDR3s leave out the opening cysteine and the closing phenylalanine or tryptophan. D genes are given only for firm matches.

V gene	J gene	D gene	CDR3 protein
TRBV5-4	TRBJ2-2	-	ASSDVRVIFGAGELF
TRBV10-2	TRBJ2-6	-	ASSGNGANVLT
TRBV7-9	TRBJ2-3	-	ASSLETTVGAPRDTQY
TRBV11-3	TRBJ2-7	-	ASSLVEQY
TRBV5-4	TRBJ2-5	-	ASSLVVEETQY
TRBV7-9	TRBJ2-5	TRBD2	ASSSTTSGRDGETQY
TRBV4-1	TRBJ1-3	-	ASSQDYFAVLGNTIY
TRBV19	TRBJ2-2	-	ASSILNTGELF
TRBV7-9	TRBJ2-1	-	ASSPPGYNEQF
TRBV4-2	TRBJ1-2	TRBD1	ASSIRDRGRRFNYGYT
TRBV29-1	TRBJ2-1	-	SVVAGAHNEQF
TRBV29-1	TRBJ2-3	-	SVRGTYYTDTQY
TRBV5-3	TRBJ1-2	TRBD1	ASSGGTGMNGYT
TRBV7-6	TRBJ2-5	-	ASSSYQGRETQY
TRBV28	TRBJ2-7	-	ASSSRGLDEQY
TRBV28	TRBJ2-3	TRBD2	ASRRTSGRADTQY
TRBV10-1	-	-	ASSEFRGGAYEQY
TRBV7-2	TRBJ2-3	TRBD2	ASSLVPAGVEDTQY
TRBV13	TRBJ2-2	TRBD1	ASSQDRVNTGELF
TRBV19	TRBJ1-1	-	ASSPISSGNTEAF
TRBV5-8	TRBJ1-1	TRBD1	ASSTQTPEGARLRDTEAF
TRBV7-6	TRBJ2-7	TRBD1	ASSSGGRTGSLEQY
TRBV11-3	TRBJ2-1	TRBD2	ASSLAGLADLYNEQF
TRBV18	TRBJ2-7	-	ASSPVNRDTYEQY
TRBV2	TRBJ2-7	TRBD1	ASREKTGTLYEQY
TRBV4-1	TRBJ2-1	TRBD2	ASSPGLAGDLRF
TRBV9	TRBJ2-2	-	ASRSNTGELF
TRBV7-9	TRBJ2-5	-	ASSGAPKLQETQY
TRBV10-3	TRBJ1-3	-	ATGSGNTIY
TRBV6-5	TRBJ2-7	-	ASSYSGRSPEQY
TRBV7-2	TRBJ1-5	TRBD1	ASSLELLQGVRSNQPQH
TRBV5-5	TRBJ1-2	-	ASSFDLGGYT
TRBV5-6	TRBJ1-1	-	ASSLGHIEAF
TRBV6-5	TRBJ1-5	-	ASSFAGQPQH
TRBV27	TRBJ1-5	-	ASSHGGIGQPQH
TRBV11-2	TRBJ2-2	-	ASSSPWGPRTGELF